A single sample gave rise to the 27 T cell receptor beta chains below, sequenced in a study of blood T cell repertoires in COVID-19 (dated by TCRdb to between 2020 and 2021). The library relied on the immunoSEQ multiplex PCR assay. The table was pulled from immuneACCESS by TCRdb, which kept in-frame rearrangements only. Such tables lose some clones; where checked, under half of the loss comes from unresolved V genes, and the rest has no known cause. This sample lists around 280,000 clones; around 89% were detected once. The biggest ten clones account for about 1.7% of the sample. Sequenced sample: PBMCs or T cells enriched from blood (not recorded which). Every receptor here comes from a woman aged 18-29 years with acute COVID-19.

This clone was observed a few times. This rearrangement joins TRBV6-4 to TRBJ2-7; 13 positions match TRBD2. The V gene's germline CDR1 is MRHNA and CDR2 SNTAGT. V dropped 0 bases and J dropped 3; count of bases not matched to a gene: 5. This CDR3 region has 17 residues. The CDR3, as DNA: TGTGCCAGCAGTGACTCCAAGGGACTAGCGGGAAGCTACGAGCAGTACTTC. Amino acid sequence: CASSDSKGLAGSYEQYF.

V gene TRBV14 combines with J gene TRBJ1-2; 7 nucleotides align to TRBD1. Germline CDR1 SGHDN, CDR2 FVKESK. Losses at the gene ends were 3 bases for V and 4 bases for J; bases not matched to a gene: 14. CDR3 length: 17 amino acids. The CDR3 protein is CASSHGYTGVALYGYTF. CDR3 in DNA: TGTGCCAGCAGCCACGGATACACAGGGGTCGCGCTCTATGGCTACACCTTC. Supplemented by reference TRBV14 and TRBJ1-2, the full variable domain reads EAGVTQFPSHSVIEKGQTVTLRCDPISGHDNLYWYRRVMGKEIKFLLHFVKESKQDESGMPNNRFLAERTGGTYSTLKVQPAELEDSGVYFCASSHGYTGVALYGYTFGSGTRLTVV.

The chain uses TRBV11-3 and TRBJ1-2, with a weak D call TRBD1 (5 bases). This CDR3 is built from 17 residues. Germline V gene lookup returns CDR1 SGHNT and CDR2 YENEEA. Trimming left V 1 base short and J 5 bases short, with 20 bases between. This CDR3 is CASSLVSGQGRDYGYTF. The CDR3 DNA reads TGTGCCAGCAGCTTAGTATCCGGACAAGGAAGAGATTATGGCTACACCTTC.

The chain uses TRBV5-4 and TRBJ2-7; 7 positions match TRBD1. CDR1 SGHNT and CDR2 YYREEE come from the germline V gene (reference sequence). The CDR3 is 19 amino acids. V lost 1 base and J lost 2; bases outside the gene matches: 18. The CDR3: CASSLKLRKFGQATYEQYF. CDR3 nucleotide sequence: TGTGCCAGCAGCTTGAAGTTACGTAAATTCGGACAGGCGACCTACGAGCAGTACTTC.

The J gene is TRBJ1-5, the V gene TRBV5-1; D is possibly TRBD1 (5 bases). The CDR3 spans 15 residues. Between the trimmed V and J ends, which lost 1 base and 0 bases, there was a span of 8 bases. CDR1 SGHRS and CDR2 YFSETQ come from the germline V gene. The CDR3, as DNA: TGCGCCAGCAGCTTGACGACAGATAGCAATCAGCCCCAGCATTTT. Translating it yields CASSLTTDSNQPQHF.

The V and J genes are TRBV25-1 and TRBJ2-7, with 8 bases matching TRBD1. With 7 bases clipped from V and 2 bases from J, the junction kept 13 bases outside the gene matches. Germline loops: CDR1 MGHDK, CDR2 SYGVNS. This CDR3 is built from 16 residues. The CDR3 DNA reads TGTGCCAGCACCTGCACGGACAGGGAGGTCCCCTACGAGCAGTACTTC. Amino acid sequence: CASTCTDREVPYEQYF.

This clone was found once. The chain is built from TRBV30 and TRBJ2-3; D is perhaps TRBD1 (5 bases). CDR3 size: 12 residues. Trimming left V 4 bases short and J 3 bases short, with 8 bases between. Germline V lookup: CDR1 GTSNPN, CDR2 SVGIG (reference sequence). As DNA, the CDR3 is TGTGCCTGGACCAAGGGGACAGATACGCAGTATTTT. It is translated as CAWTKGTDTQYF.

This clone was seen once. This rearrangement joins TRBV5-1 to TRBJ2-1; TRBD2 agrees at 11 bases. V gave up 2 bases and J gave up 5 bases; unmatched junction bases: 6. Germline CDR1 reads SGHRS; CDR2 reads YFSETQ. The CDR3 extends over 16 amino acids. The CDR3 DNA follows: TGCGCCAGCAGCTTTAGGCAGGGACTAGCGGACAATGAGCAGTTCTTC. Protein product: CASSFRQGLADNEQFF. The full variable domain, rest sourced from reference TRBV5-1 and TRBJ2-1, is KAGVTQTPRYLIKTRGQQVTLSCSPISGHRSVSWYQQTPGQGLQFLFEYFSETQRNKGNFPGRFSGRQFSNSRSEMNVSTLELGDSALYLCASSFRQGLADNEQFFGPGTRLTVL.

The V gene is TRBV19, the J gene TRBJ2-2; D not resolved. Germline V gene data show CDR1 as LNHDA and CDR2 as SQIVND (reference sequence). The V end was cut by 7 bases, the J end by 2 bases, with 11 bases between. The CDR3 is 14 amino acids. The CDR3 region has the DNA TGTGCCAGTAAGTGGCAGGCAAACACCGGGGAGCTGTTTTTT. Its translation: CASKWQANTGELFF.

CDR3 residues: CATSGSSYNEQFF. The CDR3 DNA reads as TGTGCCACCAGTGGGAGCTCCTACAATGAGCAGTTCTTC. V gene TRBV24-1 combines with J gene TRBJ2-1; the D is unclear. CDR3 size: 13 residues. Germline CDR1 reads KGHDR; CDR2 reads SFDVKD. Trimming left V 5 bases short and J 0 bases short, with 4 bases between.

The chain carries TRBV5-4 and TRBJ2-7; 8 bases map to TRBD2. V trimming: 3 bases; J trimming: 6 bases; junction bases outside the gene matches: 5. Germline assignment: CDR1 SGHNT and CDR2 YYREEE (reference sequence). The CDR3 spans 13 residues. The CDR3 nucleotides read TGTGCCAGCAGCTCTCTAGCGGGTTCCGAGCAGTACTTC. It encodes CASSSLAGSEQYF.

The chain couples TRBV2 to TRBJ1-3; TRBD1 is a possible D gene (6 bases). The CDR3 runs 12 residues. Germline V gene lookup returns CDR1 SNHLY and CDR2 FYNNEI. Trimming removed 9 bases at V and 1 base at J, with 7 bases between. CDR3 region: CARRGSGNTIYF. The CDR3 DNA is TGTGCCAGAAGGGGGTCTGGAAACACCATATATTTT. The full variable domain, its missing parts supplied by reference TRBV2 and TRBJ1-3, is EPEVTQTPSHQVTQMGQEVILRCVPISNHLYFYWYRQILGQKVEFLVSFYNNEISEKSEIFDDQFSVERPDGSNFTLKIRSTKLEDSAMYFCARRGSGNTIYFGEGSWLTVV.

V gene TRBV18 combines with J gene TRBJ1-1; no clear D. This CDR3 contains 16 residues. The germline V gene has CDR1 KGHSH and CDR2 LQKENI. V was trimmed by 1 base and J by 0 bases, leaving 12 bases between them. DNA of the CDR3: TGTGCCAGCTCACCACGGAGGGCGCCAATGAACACTGAAGCTTTCTTT. Its protein product is CASSPRRAPMNTEAFF.

The chain joins TRBV19 to TRBJ2-1; 14 bases fit TRBD2. Germline CDR1 LNHDA, CDR2 SQIVND (reference sequence). This CDR3 comprises 19 residues. Trimming took 2 bases from V and 3 from J; bases not matched to a gene: 9. DNA for the CDR3: TGTGCCAGTAGTATACGGGGGACTAGCGGGAGTGGGGTCTACAATGAGCAGTTCTTC. This gives the protein CASSIRGTSGSGVYNEQFF.

The rearrangement links TRBV19 to TRBJ2-7, with 9 bases fitting TRBD2. V dropped 5 bases and J dropped 4; count of bases not matched to a gene: 6. Germline loops: CDR1 LNHDA, CDR2 SQIVND (reference sequence). This CDR3 is built from 14 residues. DNA for the CDR3: TGTGCCAGTAGTTCTAGCGGGACCTCGTACGAGCAGTACTTC. It is translated as CASSSSGTSYEQYF.

CDR3 sequence: CASSLVDSGNTIYF. CDR3 DNA sequence: TGTGCCAGCAGCCTAGTCGACAGTGGAAACACCATATATTTT. V gene TRBV7-2 combines with J gene TRBJ1-3, with a weak D call TRBD1 (5 bases). Germline values: CDR1 SGHTA, CDR2 FQGNSA. This CDR3 contains 14 residues. Between the trimmed V and J ends, which lost 5 bases and 3 bases, there was a span of 11 bases.

The CDR3 nucleotides read TGTGCCAGCAGCGTACTTACCGGGACTTCCTCCTACAATGAGCAGTTCTTC. Amino acids: CASSVLTGTSSYNEQFF. This chain connects TRBV9 to TRBJ2-1; perhaps TRBD2 as D (6 bases). The CDR3 has 17 residues. Germline loops: CDR1 SGDLS, CDR2 YYNGEE. V dropped 1 base and J dropped 0 bases, with 14 bases sitting between them.

This chain joins TRBV29-1 and TRBJ2-6; no firm D call. The germline V gene has CDR1 SQVTM and CDR2 ANQGSEA. This CDR3 comprises 16 residues. Trimming pared 4 bases from V and 2 bases from J, leaving 15 bases between. CDR3: CSVGDGPRPGANVLTF. CDR3 bases: TGCAGCGTTGGCGATGGCCCTAGGCCTGGGGCCAACGTCCTGACTTTC.

The genes are TRBV7-3 and TRBJ2-5; D may be TRBD2 (5 bases). The CDR3 consists of 13 residues. Germline CDR1 reads SGHTA; CDR2 reads FQGTGA. V was clipped by 5 bases and J by 1 base, with 8 bases between them. DNA for the CDR3: TGTGCCAGCAGCCCGGGGTTCCAAGAGACCCAGTACTTC. It specifies CASSPGFQETQYF.

The chain is built from TRBV18 and TRBJ1-1; possibly TRBD1 for D (5 bases). Trimming removed 1 base at V and 7 bases at J, with 10 bases between. The germline V gene has CDR1 KGHSH and CDR2 LQKENI. This CDR3 comprises 13 residues. CDR3: CASSPRGRGEAFF. The CDR3 DNA reads TGTGCCAGCTCACCACGAGGTAGGGGTGAAGCTTTCTTT.

The chain recombines TRBV25-1 with TRBJ2-3; TRBD2 matches at 8 bases. The germline gives CDR1 MGHDK, CDR2 SYGVNS. The V and J ends lost 1 base and 2 bases, in that order; junction bases with no gene match: 5. This CDR3 is 16 amino acids long. The CDR3 loop is CASSESFSGITDTQYF. The CDR3 DNA follows: TGTGCCAGCAGTGAATCCTTTAGCGGGATCACAGATACGCAGTATTTT.

The genes are TRBV6-5 and TRBJ1-6; no clear D. CDR1 MNHEY and CDR2 SVGAGI come from the germline V gene. The CDR3 contains 12 residues. Trimming removed 4 bases from V and 7 bases from J, with 5 bases in between. The DNA for the CDR3 is TGTGCCAGCAGTTCCCTAAATTCACCCCTCCACTTT. Its protein product is CASSSLNSPLHF.

V is TRBV28 and J is TRBJ1-2; D gene ambiguous. CDR1 is MDHEN and CDR2 is SYDVKM in the germline V gene. The CDR3 runs to 15 residues. Trimming cost V 3 bases and J 4 bases, with 15 bases left between them. CDR3 region: CASSFSAETSYGYTF. DNA for the CDR3: TGTGCCAGCAGTTTTTCCGCGGAGACTTCCTATGGCTACACCTTC.

The rearrangement links TRBV6-5 to TRBJ1-2; D perhaps matches TRBD1 (6 bases). CDR3 size: 13 residues. Looked up from germline, CDR1 is MNHEY and CDR2 is SVGAGI. Deletions cut 7 bases from V and 0 bases from J, with 9 bases between. The CDR3 sequence is CASKGVTNYGYTF. Here the CDR3 DNA reads TGTGCCAGCAAGGGGGTGACTAACTATGGCTACACCTTC.

J is TRBJ2-6 and V is TRBV20-1; the D gene is possibly TRBD2 (6 bases). Trimming removed 3 bases from V and 4 bases from J, with 16 bases in between. The CDR3 is 16 amino acids. CDR1 and CDR2 (germline): DFQATT, SNEGSKA (reference sequence). CDR3 coding DNA: TGCAGTGCTAGTCAGGGACTTAGGGCCGGGGCCAACGTCCTGACTTTC. It yields the protein CSASQGLRAGANVLTF.

The chain carries TRBV29-1 and TRBJ1-2, with 7 nucleotides matching TRBD1. Germline values: CDR1 SQVTM, CDR2 ANQGSEA. There are 14 residues in the CDR3. J lost 9 bases, V lost 4 bases, and 14 bases had no gene match. The CDR3 coding sequence is TGCAGCGTTGTGTCTGGGGGTGGGACAGCGAGCTACACCTTC. This codes for CSVVSGGGTASYTF.

The V and J genes are TRBV10-3 and TRBJ2-2; the D gene is possibly TRBD1 (5 bases). CDR3 length: 14 amino acids. Trimming cost V 10 bases and J 3 bases, with 15 bases left between them. The V gene's germline CDR1 is ENHRY and CDR2 SYGVKD. In DNA form, the CDR3 reads TGTGCCACCAAGTGGGGCGTAGACACCGGGGAGCTGTTTTTT. Translated, it gives CATKWGVDTGELFF.